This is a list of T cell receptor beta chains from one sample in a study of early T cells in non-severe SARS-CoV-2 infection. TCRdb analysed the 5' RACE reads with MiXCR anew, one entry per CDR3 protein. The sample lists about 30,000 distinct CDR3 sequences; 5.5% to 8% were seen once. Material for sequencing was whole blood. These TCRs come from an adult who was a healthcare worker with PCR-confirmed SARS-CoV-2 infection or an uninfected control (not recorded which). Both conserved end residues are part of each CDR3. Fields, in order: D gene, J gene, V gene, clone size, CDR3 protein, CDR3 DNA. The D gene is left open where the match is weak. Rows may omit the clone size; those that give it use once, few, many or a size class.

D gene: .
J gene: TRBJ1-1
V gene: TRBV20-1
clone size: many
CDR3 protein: CSARDRRMNTEAFF
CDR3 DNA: TGCAGTGCTAGAGATCGGAGGATGAACACTGAAGCTTTCTTT

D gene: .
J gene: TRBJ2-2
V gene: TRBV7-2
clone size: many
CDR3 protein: CASSLAPGGDTGELFF
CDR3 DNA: TGTGCCAGCAGCTTAGCACCTGGCGGGGACACCGGGGAGCTGTTTTTT

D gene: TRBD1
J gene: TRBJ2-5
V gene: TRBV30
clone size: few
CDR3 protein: CAWSGTGTGVTQYF
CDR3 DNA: TGTGCCTGGAGTGGGACCGGGACAGGGGTAACCCAGTACTTC

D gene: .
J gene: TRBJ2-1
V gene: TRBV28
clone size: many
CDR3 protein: CASNPLGEGHEQFF
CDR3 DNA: TGTGCCAGCAATCCCCTAGGCGAGGGTCATGAGCAGTTCTTC

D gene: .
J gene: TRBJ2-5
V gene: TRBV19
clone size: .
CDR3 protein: CASSVPGQETQYF
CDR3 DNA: TGTGCCAGTAGCGTCCCAGGCCAAGAGACCCAGTACTTC

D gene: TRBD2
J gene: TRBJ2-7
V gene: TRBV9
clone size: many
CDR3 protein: CASSAGTSGPPYEQYF
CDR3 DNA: TGTGCCAGCAGCGCCGGGACTAGCGGGCCCCCCTACGAGCAGTACTTC

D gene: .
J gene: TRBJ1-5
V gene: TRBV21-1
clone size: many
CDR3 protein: CASSKMNLRGPQHF
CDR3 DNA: TGTGCCAGCAGCAAAATGAACCTAAGGGGGCCCCAGCATTTT

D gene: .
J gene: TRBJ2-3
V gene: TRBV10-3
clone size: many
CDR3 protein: CAISGQLPDTQYF
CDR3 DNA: TGTGCCATCAGCGGACAGCTTCCAGATACGCAGTATTTT

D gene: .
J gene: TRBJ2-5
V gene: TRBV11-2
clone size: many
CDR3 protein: CASSLVRAGETQYF
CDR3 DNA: TGTGCCAGCAGCTTAGTTAGGGCCGGGGAGACCCAGTACTTC

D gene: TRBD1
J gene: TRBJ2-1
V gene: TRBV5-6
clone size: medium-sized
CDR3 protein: CASSLGDRAYNEQFF
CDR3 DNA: TGTGCCAGCAGCTTGGGGGACAGGGCATACAATGAGCAGTTCTTC

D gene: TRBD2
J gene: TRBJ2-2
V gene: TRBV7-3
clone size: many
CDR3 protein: CASSETLAGGPGTGELFF
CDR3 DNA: TGTGCCAGCAGCGAGACATTAGCGGGAGGGCCTGGCACCGGGGAGCTGTTTTTT

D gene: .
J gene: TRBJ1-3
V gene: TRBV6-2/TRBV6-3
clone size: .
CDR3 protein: CASSWTSGNTIYF
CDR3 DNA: TGTGCCAGCAGTTGGACCTCTGGAAACACCATATATTTT

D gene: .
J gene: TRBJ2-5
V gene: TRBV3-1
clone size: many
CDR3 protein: CASSQDGEETQYF
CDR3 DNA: TGTGCCAGCAGCCAGGACGGAGAAGAGACCCAGTACTTC

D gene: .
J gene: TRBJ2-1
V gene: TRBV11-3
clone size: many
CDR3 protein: CASSPRGGGGSSNEQFF
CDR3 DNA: TGTGCCAGCAGCCCCAGAGGTGGCGGGGGCTCTTCCAATGAGCAGTTCTTC

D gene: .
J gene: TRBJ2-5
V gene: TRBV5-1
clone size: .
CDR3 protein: CASSYEVNQETQYF
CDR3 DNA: TGCGCCAGCAGCTATGAAGTAAACCAAGAGACCCAGTACTTC

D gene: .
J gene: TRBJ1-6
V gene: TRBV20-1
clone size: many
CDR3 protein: CSAAKSSYNSPLHF
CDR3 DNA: TGCAGTGCTGCCAAGAGCTCCTATAATTCACCCCTCCACTTT

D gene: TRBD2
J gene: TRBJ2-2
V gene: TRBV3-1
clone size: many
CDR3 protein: CASSLIPGGPAGELFF
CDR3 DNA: TGTGCCAGCAGCCTCATCCCGGGAGGGCCCGCCGGGGAGCTGTTTTTT

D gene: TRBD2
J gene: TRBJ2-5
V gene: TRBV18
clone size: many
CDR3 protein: CASSPRTSGTQETQYF
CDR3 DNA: TGTGCCAGCTCACCACGAACTAGCGGGACCCAAGAGACCCAGTACTTC

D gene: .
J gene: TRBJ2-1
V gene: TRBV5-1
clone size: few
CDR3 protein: CASSFGSRGVEQFF
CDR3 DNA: TGCGCCAGCAGCTTTGGATCCAGGGGCGTTGAGCAGTTCTTC

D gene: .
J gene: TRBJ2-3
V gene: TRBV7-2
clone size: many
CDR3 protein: CASSYRLGDTQYF
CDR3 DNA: TGTGCCAGCAGCTACCGACTAGGCGATACGCAGTATTTT

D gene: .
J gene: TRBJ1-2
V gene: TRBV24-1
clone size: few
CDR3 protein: CATSAPGVDYGYTF
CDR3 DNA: TGTGCCACCAGTGCTCCCGGGGTTGACTATGGCTACACCTTC

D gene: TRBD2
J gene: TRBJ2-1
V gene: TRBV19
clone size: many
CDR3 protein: CASSIRLAGPYNEQFF
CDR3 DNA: TGTGCCAGTAGTATAAGACTAGCGGGACCTTACAATGAGCAGTTCTTC

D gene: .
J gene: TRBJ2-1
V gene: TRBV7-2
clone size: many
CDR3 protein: CASSLVLGSGSYNEQFF
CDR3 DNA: TGTGCCAGCAGCTTAGTGTTGGGTAGCGGCTCCTACAATGAGCAGTTCTTC

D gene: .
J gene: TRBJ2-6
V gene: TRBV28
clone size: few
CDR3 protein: CASSSAGGSGANVLTF
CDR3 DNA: TGTGCCAGCAGCTCGGCAGGGGGGTCCGGGGCCAACGTCCTGACTTTC

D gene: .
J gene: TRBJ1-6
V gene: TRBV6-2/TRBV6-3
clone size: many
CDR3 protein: CASSYDTANSPLHF
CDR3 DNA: TGTGCCAGCAGTTACGATACGGCTAATTCACCCCTCCACTTT

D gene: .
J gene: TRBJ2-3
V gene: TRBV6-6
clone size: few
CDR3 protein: CASTTITDTQYF
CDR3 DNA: TGTGCCAGCACCACCATCACAGATACGCAGTATTTT

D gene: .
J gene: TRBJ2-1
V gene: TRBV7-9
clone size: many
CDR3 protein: CASSSHLATDPYEQFF
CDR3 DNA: TGTGCCAGCAGCTCACATCTCGCTACGGATCCCTATGAGCAGTTCTTC

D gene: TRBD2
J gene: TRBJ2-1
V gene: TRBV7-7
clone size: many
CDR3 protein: CASSLGTSGVNEQFF
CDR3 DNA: TGTGCTAGCAGCTTAGGGACTAGCGGGGTCAATGAGCAGTTCTTC

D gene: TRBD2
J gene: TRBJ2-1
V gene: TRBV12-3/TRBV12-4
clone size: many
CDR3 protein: CASSLGLAVDNEQFF
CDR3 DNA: TGTGCCAGCAGCCTGGGACTAGCCGTCGACAATGAGCAGTTCTTC

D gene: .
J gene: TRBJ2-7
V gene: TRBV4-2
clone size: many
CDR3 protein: CASSQVTGISYEQYF
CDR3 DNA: TGTGCCAGCAGCCAAGTGACCGGGATCTCCTACGAGCAGTACTTC

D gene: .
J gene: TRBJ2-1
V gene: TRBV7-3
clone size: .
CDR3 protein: CASSLRLAPYNEQFF
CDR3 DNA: TGTGCCAGCAGCTTAAGGCTAGCGCCATACAATGAGCAGTTCTTC

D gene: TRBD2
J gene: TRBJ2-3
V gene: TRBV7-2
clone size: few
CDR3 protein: CASSPRGKRGFTDTQYF
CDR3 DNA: TGTGCCAGCAGCCCCCGAGGGAAGCGGGGATTCACAGATACGCAGTATTTT

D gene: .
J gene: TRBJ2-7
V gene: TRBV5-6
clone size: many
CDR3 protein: CASSLPQGSEQYF
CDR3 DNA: TGTGCCAGCAGCTTGCCACAGGGTTCCGAGCAGTACTTC

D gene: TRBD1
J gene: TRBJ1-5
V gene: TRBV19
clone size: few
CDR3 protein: CASSREVWTGDQPQHF
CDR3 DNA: TGTGCCAGTAGTAGGGAGGTATGGACAGGGGATCAGCCCCAGCATTTT

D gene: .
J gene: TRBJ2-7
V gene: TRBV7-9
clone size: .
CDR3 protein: CASSLASGTYEQYF
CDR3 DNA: TGTGCCAGCAGCTTAGCTAGCGGAACCTACGAGCAGTACTTC

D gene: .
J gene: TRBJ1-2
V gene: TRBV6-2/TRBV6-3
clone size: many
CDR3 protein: CASFSAGGYTF
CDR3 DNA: TGTGCCAGCTTTTCCGCCGGCGGCTACACCTTC

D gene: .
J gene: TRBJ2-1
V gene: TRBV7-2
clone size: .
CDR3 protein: CASSPRGAVEQFF
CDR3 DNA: TGTGCCAGCAGCCCCCGGGGGGCGGTTGAGCAGTTCTTC

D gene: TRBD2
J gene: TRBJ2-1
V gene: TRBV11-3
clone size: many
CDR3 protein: CASSRLSGGPLYNEQFF
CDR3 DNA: TGTGCCAGCAGCCGTCTCTCGGGAGGGCCTCTGTACAATGAGCAGTTCTTC

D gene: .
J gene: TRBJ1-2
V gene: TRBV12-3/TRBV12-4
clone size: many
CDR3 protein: CASRTAEYGYTF
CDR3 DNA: TGTGCCAGCAGGACTGCCGAGTATGGCTACACCTTC

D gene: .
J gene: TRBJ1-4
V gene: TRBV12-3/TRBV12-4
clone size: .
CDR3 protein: CASSPRGVMKNCFF
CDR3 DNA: .

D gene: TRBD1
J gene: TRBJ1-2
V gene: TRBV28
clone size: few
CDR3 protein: CASSQSQGSYGYTF
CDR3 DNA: TGTGCCAGCAGTCAATCACAGGGGAGCTATGGCTACACCTTC

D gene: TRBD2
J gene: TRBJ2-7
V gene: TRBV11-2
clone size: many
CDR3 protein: CASSLTSGPSYEQYF
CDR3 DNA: TGTGCCAGCAGCTTAACTAGCGGGCCCTCCTACGAGCAGTACTTC

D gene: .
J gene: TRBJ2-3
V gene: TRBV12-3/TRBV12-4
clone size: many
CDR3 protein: CASSVYGTQYF
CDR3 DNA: TGTGCCAGCAGTGTCTACGGTACGCAGTATTTT

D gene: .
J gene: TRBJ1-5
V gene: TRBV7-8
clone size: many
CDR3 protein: CASSFFSLNSNQPQHF
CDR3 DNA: TGTGCCAGCAGCTTTTTTAGCCTTAATAGCAATCAGCCCCAGCATTTT

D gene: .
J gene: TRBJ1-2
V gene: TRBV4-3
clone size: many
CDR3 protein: CASSQGEARHYGYTF
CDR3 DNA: TGCGCCAGCAGCCAAGGGGAGGCCAGGCATTATGGCTACACCTTC

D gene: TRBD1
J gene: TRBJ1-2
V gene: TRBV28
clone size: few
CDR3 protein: CASSLRQFRGRDYGYTF
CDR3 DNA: TGTGCCAGCAGTTTACGACAATTCAGGGGGCGAGACTATGGCTACACCTTC

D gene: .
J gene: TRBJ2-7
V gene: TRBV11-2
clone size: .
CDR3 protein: CASSLIAGASYEQYF
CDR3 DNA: TGTGCCAGCAGCTTAATAGCAGGGGCGAGCTACGAGCAGTACTTC

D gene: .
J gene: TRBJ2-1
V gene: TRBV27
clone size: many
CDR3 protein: CASSLEYSSSYNEQFF
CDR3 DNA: TGTGCCAGCAGTTTAGAGTACTCCTCATCTTACAATGAGCAGTTCTTC

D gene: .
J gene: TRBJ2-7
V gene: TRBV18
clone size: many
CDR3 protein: CASSPGSDYEQYF
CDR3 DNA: TGTGCCAGCTCCCCCGGGTCAGACTACGAGCAGTACTTC

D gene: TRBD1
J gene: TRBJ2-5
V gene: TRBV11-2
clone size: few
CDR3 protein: CASSSGGRGLGETQYF
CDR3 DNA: TGTGCCAGCAGTTCCGGTGGCAGGGGGCTTGGAGAGACCCAGTACTTC

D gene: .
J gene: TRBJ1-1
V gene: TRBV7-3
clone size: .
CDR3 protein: CASSPGNMNTEAFF
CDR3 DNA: TGTGCCAGCAGCCCCGGGAACATGAACACTGAAGCTTTCTTT

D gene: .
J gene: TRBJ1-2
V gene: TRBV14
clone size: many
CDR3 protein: CASSLDEARGYTF
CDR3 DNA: TGTGCCAGCAGCCTTGATGAAGCACGTGGCTACACCTTC

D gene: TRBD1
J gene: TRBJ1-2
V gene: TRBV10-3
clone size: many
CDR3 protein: CAISGQGQLYGYTF
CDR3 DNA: TGTGCCATCAGTGGGCAGGGACAGCTCTATGGCTACACCTTC